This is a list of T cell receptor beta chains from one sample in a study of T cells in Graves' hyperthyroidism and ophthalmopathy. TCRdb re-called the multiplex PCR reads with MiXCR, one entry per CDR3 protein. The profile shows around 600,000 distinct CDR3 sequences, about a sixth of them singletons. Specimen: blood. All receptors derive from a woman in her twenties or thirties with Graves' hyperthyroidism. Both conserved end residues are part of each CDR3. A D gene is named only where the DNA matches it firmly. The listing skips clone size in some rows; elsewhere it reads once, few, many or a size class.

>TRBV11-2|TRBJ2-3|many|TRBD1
CASRRRQGSTDTQYF
TGTGCCAGCAGAAGAAGACAGGGGAGCACAGATACGCAGTATTTT
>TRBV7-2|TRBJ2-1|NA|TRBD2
CASSPLAGVRQFF
TGTGCCAGCAGCCCACTAGCGGGAGTACGGCAGTTCTTC
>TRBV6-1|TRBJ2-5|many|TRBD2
CASSPPGLAGEKETQYF
TGTGCCAGCAGTCCCCCGGGACTAGCGGGAGAGAAAGAGACCCAGTACTTC
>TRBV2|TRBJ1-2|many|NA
CASRPDGPRDGYTF
TGTGCCAGCAGACCTGATGGGCCTCGGGATGGCTACACCTTC
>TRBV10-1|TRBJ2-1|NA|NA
CASSDGSLNEQFF
TGCGCCAGCAGTGACGGGAGTTTGAATGAGCAGTTCTTC
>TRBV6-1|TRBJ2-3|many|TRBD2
CASTPATEREIGADTQYF
TGTGCCAGCACCCCCGCAACTGAGCGGGAGATCGGCGCAGATACGCAGTATTTT
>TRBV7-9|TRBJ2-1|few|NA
CASSLMGHNNEQFF
TGTGCCAGCAGCCTCATGGGGCACAACAATGAGCAGTTCTTC
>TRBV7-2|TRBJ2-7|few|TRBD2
CASSWTSGSVAYEQYF
TGTGCCAGCAGCTGGACTAGCGGGAGCGTCGCCTACGAGCAGTACTTC
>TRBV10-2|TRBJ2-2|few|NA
CASSTGLPLTGELFF
TGCGCCAGCAGTACCGGACTACCGCTCACCGGGGAGCTGTTTTTT
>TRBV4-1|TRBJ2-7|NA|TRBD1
CASSQPRQGGVSIYEQYF
TGCGCCAGCAGCCAACCCCGACAGGGGGGTGTCTCCATCTACGAGCAGTACTTC
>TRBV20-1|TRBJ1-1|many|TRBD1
CSAFRTGPNTEAFF
TGCAGTGCTTTCCGGACAGGGCCGAACACTGAAGCTTTCTTT
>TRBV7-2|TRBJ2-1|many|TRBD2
CASSAPGTSGRNEQFF
TGTGCCAGCAGCGCTCCCGGGACTAGCGGGCGCAATGAGCAGTTCTTC
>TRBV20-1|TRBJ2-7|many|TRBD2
CSASGLAGGGYEQYF
TGCAGTGCCTCGGGACTAGCGGGAGGGGGCTACGAGCAGTACTTC
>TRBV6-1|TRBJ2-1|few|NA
CASTKGPPPPDEQFF
TGTGCCAGCACGAAGGGACCCCCACCGCCGGATGAGCAGTTCTTC
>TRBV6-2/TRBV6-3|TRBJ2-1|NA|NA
CASSRPCNEQFF
TGTGCCAGCAGTCGTCCCTGCAATGAGCAGTTCTTC
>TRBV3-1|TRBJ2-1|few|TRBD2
CASSQALSSGRINEQFF
TGTGCCAGCAGCCAAGCGCTCTCTAGCGGGAGAATCAATGAGCAGTTCTTC
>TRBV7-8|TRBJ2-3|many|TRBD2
CASSLLLLAGTDTQYF
TGTGCCAGCAGCTTACTTTTACTAGCGGGCACAGATACGCAGTATTTT
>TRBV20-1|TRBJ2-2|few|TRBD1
CSANTGVGTGELFF
TGCAGTGCGAATACAGGGGTCGGCACCGGGGAGCTGTTTTTT
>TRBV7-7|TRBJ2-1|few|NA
CASSLLRADYNEQFF
TGTGCCAGCAGCTTACTAAGGGCCGACTACAATGAGCAGTTCTTC
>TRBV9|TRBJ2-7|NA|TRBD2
CASSVGSSGTYEQYF
TGTGCCAGCAGCGTAGGCTCTAGCGGGACCTACGAGCAGTACTTC
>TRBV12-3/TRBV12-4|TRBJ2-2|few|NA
CASSPPPPGGGDPGELFF
TGTGCCAGCAGTCCGCCTCCACCCGGGGGTGGAGATCCCGGGGAGCTGTTTTTT
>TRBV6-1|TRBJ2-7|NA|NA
CASSGGLQYF
TGTGCCAGCAGTGGCGGACTGCAGTACTTC
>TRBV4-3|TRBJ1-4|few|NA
CASSKTGHTNEKLFF
TGCGCCAGCAGCAAAACAGGGCATACTAATGAAAAACTGTTTTTT
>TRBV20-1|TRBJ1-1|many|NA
CSARREYTEAFF
TGCAGTGCTAGAAGGGAGTACACTGAAGCTTTCTTT
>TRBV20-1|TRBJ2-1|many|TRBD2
CSAAGSGVYNEQFF
TGCAGTGCGGCGGGTAGCGGGGTGTACAATGAGCAGTTCTTC
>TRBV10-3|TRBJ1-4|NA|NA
CAISEGYEKLFF
TGTGCCATCAGTGAGGGGTATGAAAAACTGTTTTTT
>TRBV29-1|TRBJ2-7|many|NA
CSVGGVYEQYF
TGCAGCGTTGGTGGCGTATACGAGCAGTACTTC
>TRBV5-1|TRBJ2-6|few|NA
CASSLVPTNGPGANVLTF
TGCGCCAGCAGCTTGGTACCTACCAATGGGCCTGGGGCCAACGTCCTGACTTTC
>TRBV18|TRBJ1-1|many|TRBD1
CASSLGAGQGSFF
TGTGCCAGCTCACTCGGCGCCGGACAGGGGTCCTTCTTT
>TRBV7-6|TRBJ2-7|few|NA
CASSLDSEGSEQYF
TGTGCCAGCAGCCTCGACAGCGAGGGTTCCGAGCAGTACTTC
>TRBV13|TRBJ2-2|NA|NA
CASSRGVAGTGELFF
TGTGCCAGCAGCCGAGGGGTGGCGGGGACCGGGGAGCTGTTTTTT
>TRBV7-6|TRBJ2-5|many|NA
CASSSDRARAQETQYF
TGTGCCAGCAGCTCAGACCGGGCTCGGGCTCAAGAGACCCAGTACTTC
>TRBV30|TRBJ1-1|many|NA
CAWTSSPLGNTEAFF
TGTGCCTGGACCTCATCCCCCCTGGGGAACACTGAAGCTTTCTTT
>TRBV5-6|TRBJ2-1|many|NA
CASSLEPSPYNEQFF
TGTGCCAGCAGCTTGGAACCATCCCCCTACAATGAGCAGTTCTTC
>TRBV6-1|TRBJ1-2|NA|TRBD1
CASSMDRVFGYTF
TGTGCCAGCAGCATGGACAGGGTATTTGGCTACACCTTC
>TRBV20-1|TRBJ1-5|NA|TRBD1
CSARTQGVSGEPQHF
TGCAGTGCTAGGACACAGGGGGTTAGCGGCGAGCCCCAGCATTTT
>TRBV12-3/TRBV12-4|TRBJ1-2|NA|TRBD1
CASRRQGDYGYTF
TGTGCCAGCAGACGACAGGGAGACTATGGCTACACCTTC
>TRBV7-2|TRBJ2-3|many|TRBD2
CASSSLASTDTQYF
TGTGCCAGCAGCTCACTAGCGAGCACAGATACGCAGTATTTT
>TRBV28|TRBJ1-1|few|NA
CASSLITDTEAFF
TGTGCCAGCAGTCTAATAACAGACACTGAAGCTTTCTTT
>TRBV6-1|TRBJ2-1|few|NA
CASTLQGEGYNEQFF
TGTGCCAGCACCCTACAAGGGGAAGGTTACAATGAGCAGTTCTTC
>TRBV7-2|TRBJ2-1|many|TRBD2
CASSSPSGRAQFF
TGTGCCAGCAGCTCTCCTAGCGGGAGGGCGCAGTTCTTC
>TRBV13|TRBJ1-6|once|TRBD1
CASSLSAGGYNSPLRF
TGTGCCAGCAGCTTATCCGCAGGGGGCTATAATTCACCCCTCCGCTTT
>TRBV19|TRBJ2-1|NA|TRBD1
CASSTGNGYNEQFF
TGTGCCAGTTCGACAGGGAACGGCTACAATGAGCAGTTCTTC
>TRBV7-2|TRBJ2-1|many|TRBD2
CASRPTSGHYNEQFF
TGTGCCAGCAGACCGACTAGCGGGCACTACAATGAGCAGTTCTTC
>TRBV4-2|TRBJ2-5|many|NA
CASSPSAGVGETQYF
TGTGCCAGCAGCCCCTCGGCTGGTGTAGGTGAGACCCAGTACTTC
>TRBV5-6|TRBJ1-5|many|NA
CASSRRALNQPQHF
TGTGCCAGCAGCCGACGAGCCTTGAATCAGCCCCAGCATTTT